The 24 T cell receptor beta chains below were found in one sample sequenced in a study of cytomegalovirus exposure and HLA in healthy donors. The primer mix had 60 Vbeta and 13 Jbeta primers. TCRdb's table, derived via immunoSEQ multiplex PCR, lists solely in-frame clones and lacks some. The table records 160,000 or so clones, roughly four fifths of them present only once. Sequencing input: PBMCs. The receptor set was obtained from a female donor in good health and CMV-seronegative.

The rearrangement joins TRBV28 to TRBJ2-5; D possibly corresponds to TRBD2 (6 bases). There are 15 residues in the CDR3. The germline V gene has CDR1 MDHEN and CDR2 SYDVKM. V lost 1 base to trimming and J lost 1 base, with 10 bases between them. The CDR3 region is CASSLYGSGQETQYF. The CDR3 DNA reads TGTGCCAGCAGTTTATACGGGAGTGGCCAAGAGACCCAGTACTTC.

This chain links TRBV7-2 with TRBJ2-1; TRBD2 matches 9 bases. In germline, CDR1 is SGHTA, CDR2 FQGNSA. V shed 5 bases, J shed 6 bases, and the junction held 8 bases outside the gene matches. The CDR3 is 15 residues long. The CDR3 loop reads CASSLGGLARNEQFF. The DNA of the CDR3 is TGTGCCAGCAGCCTAGGGGGACTAGCCCGCAATGAGCAGTTCTTC.

The chain couples TRBV5-1 to TRBJ2-7; 7 bases agree with TRBD1. This CDR3 has 15 residues. Germline V gene data show CDR1 as SGHRS and CDR2 as YFSETQ. With 5 bases clipped from V and 0 bases from J, the junction kept 8 bases outside the gene matches. The CDR3 loop is CASSSGTVNSYEQYF. In DNA, the CDR3 is TGCGCCAGCAGTTCCGGGACAGTGAACTCCTACGAGCAGTACTTC. The whole variable domain, remainder taken from reference TRBV5-1 and TRBJ2-7, is KAGVTQTPRYLIKTRGQQVTLSCSPISGHRSVSWYQQTPGQGLQFLFEYFSETQRNKGNFPGRFSGRQFSNSRSEMNVSTLELGDSALYLCASSSGTVNSYEQYFGPGTRLTVT.

This clone was observed a handful of times. The chain recombines TRBV4-1 with TRBJ1-1; 10 nucleotides match TRBD1. The J segment lost 8 bases and the V segment lost 3 bases, leaving 9 bases of the junction unmatched. The CDR3 is 15 amino acids. In germline, CDR1 is MGHRA, CDR2 YSYEKL. The CDR3 DNA reads as TGCGCCAGCAGCCACCCTGGGACAGGGGCAGCAGAAGCTTTCTTT. It codes for CASSHPGTGAAEAFF.

The genes are TRBV29-1 and TRBJ2-2, with TRBD2 matching over 8 bases. V shed 6 bases, J shed 6 bases, and the junction held 12 bases outside the gene matches. The CDR3 is 15 residues long. Germline CDR1 SQVTM, CDR2 ANQGSEA. CDR3 sequence (DNA): TGCAGCGTCGAGCGGGGACTAGTAGGGTCCGGGGAGCTGTTTTTT. It codes for CSVERGLVGSGELFF.

This chain uses TRBV5-1 with TRBJ2-1; 11 nucleotides line up with TRBD2. CDR1 is SGHRS, CDR2 YFSETQ, per germline. J lost 8 bases, V lost 5 bases, and 15 bases had no gene match. This CDR3 is 17 amino acids long. CDR3 DNA: TGCGCCAGCAGAACCATCCCAGCGGGACTAGCGGCGGATGAGCAGTTCTTC. This gives the protein CASRTIPAGLAADEQFF. The complete variable domain, with remaining parts taken from reference TRBV5-1 and TRBJ2-1, reads KAGVTQTPRYLIKTRGQQVTLSCSPISGHRSVSWYQQTPGQGLQFLFEYFSETQRNKGNFPGRFSGRQFSNSRSEMNVSTLELGDSALYLCASRTIPAGLAADEQFFGPGTRLTVL.

This clone was recorded a few times. The CDR3 region has the DNA TGCGCCAGCAGCCAAACGCAAGGGGGTCGGACCTACGAGCAGTACTTC. This gives the protein CASSQTQGGRTYEQYF. V gene TRBV4-1 combines with J gene TRBJ2-7; tentatively, D is TRBD1 (6 bases). V shed 2 bases and J shed 2 bases, with 16 bases lying between them. This CDR3 has 16 amino acids. Germline V CDR1 and CDR2: MGHRA, YSYEKL.

The rearrangement joins TRBV5-1 to TRBJ2-3, with D maybe TRBD2 (6 bases). Trimming took off 0 bases at V and 0 bases at J, with 8 bases between the two ends. The germline V gene has CDR1 SGHRS and CDR2 YFSETQ. The CDR3 is made up of 15 amino acids. CDR3 sequence reads: CASSLESGSTDTQYF. The CDR3 DNA is TGCGCCAGCAGCTTGGAGAGCGGGAGCACAGATACGCAGTATTTT. Using reference TRBV5-1 and TRBJ2-3 for the parts outside the CDR3, the full variable domain is KAGVTQTPRYLIKTRGQQVTLSCSPISGHRSVSWYQQTPGQGLQFLFEYFSETQRNKGNFPGRFSGRQFSNSRSEMNVSTLELGDSALYLCASSLESGSTDTQYFGPGTRLTVL.

This clone was detected a few times. V usage is TRBV11-2 and J usage is TRBJ2-3; 9 bases are a match to TRBD2. The germline V gene has CDR1 SGHAT and CDR2 FQNNGV. The CDR3 sequence is 15 residues long. The V segment lost 5 bases and the J segment 1 base; nucleotides outside the gene matches: 4. The CDR3, as DNA: TGTGCCAGCAGCCGCGGGGGGGGACGCACAGATACGCAGTATTTT. Translating gives CASSRGGGRTDTQYF.

V and J are TRBV9 and TRBJ1-2, with 8 bases that match TRBD1. Germline CDR1 and CDR2: SGDLS and YYNGEE. The J segment lost 1 base and the V segment lost 0 bases, leaving 8 bases of the junction unmatched. This CDR3 is built from 17 residues. As DNA, the CDR3 is TGTGCCAGCAGCGTAGCCCCCCAGGGGGCGGGTAACTATGGCTACACCTTC. Its translation is CASSVAPQGAGNYGYTF.

This rearrangement joins TRBV5-1 to TRBJ1-6, with a tentative D call TRBD1 (5 bases). V was pared by 10 bases and J by 10 bases, with 24 bases between. The CDR3 totals 15 residues. Germline V gene lookup returns CDR1 SGHRS and CDR2 YFSETQ. The CDR3 is CAPMGGKDLSSPLHF. DNA for the CDR3: TGCGCCCCCATGGGGGGTAAGGATTTGTCATCACCCCTCCACTTT.

J is TRBJ1-2 and V is TRBV13; 7 bases are a match to TRBD1. Trimming at V came to 4 bases and at J to 7 bases, leaving 12 bases not matched to a gene. The CDR3 runs 15 residues. CDR1 and CDR2 from the germline V gene are PRHDT and FYEKMQ (reference sequence). The CDR3 sequence is CASSSNRGQARGYTF. For the CDR3, the DNA is TGTGCCAGCAGCTCAAACAGGGGCCAGGCCCGTGGCTACACCTTC. Together with reference TRBV13 and TRBJ1-2, the CDR3 gives the full variable domain: AAGVIQSPRHLIKEKRETATLKCYPIPRHDTVYWYQQGPGQDPQFLISFYEKMQSDKGSIPDRFSAQQFSDYHSELNMSSLELGDSALYFCASSSNRGQARGYTFGSGTRLTVV.

V gene TRBV6-5 combines with J gene TRBJ2-7; TRBD2 aligns across 13 bases. The CDR3 contains 14 residues. With V trimmed by 10 bases and J by 4 bases, 7 bases remained unmatched. CDR1 and CDR2 from the germline V gene are MNHEY and SVGAGI. The CDR3 nucleotides are TGTGCCACCCGGACTAGCGGGAGCCTTTACGAGCAGTACTTC. Translation gives CATRTSGSLYEQYF.

In this sample, this clone turned up once. The rearrangement links TRBV5-6 to TRBJ2-1; D is unclear. V was clipped by 4 bases and J by 4 bases, with 18 bases between them. The germline V gene encodes CDR1 SGHDT and CDR2 YYEEEE. The length of the CDR3 is 16 residues. The CDR3 DNA is TGTGCCAGCAGCCTACTTGGCAGACTGTATTACAATGAGCAGTTCTTC. As protein: CASSLLGRLYYNEQFF.

The chain employs TRBV4-2 and TRBJ1-5; tentatively, D is TRBD1 (6 bases). With 5 bases removed from V and 0 bases from J, the gap between germline ends came to 14 bases. The CDR3 totals 16 residues. CDR1 LGHNA and CDR2 YNFKEQ come from the germline V gene. The CDR3 DNA sequence: TGTGCCAGCAGCACCCTGACAGGAGATAGCAATCAGCCCCAGCATTTT. Translated, it gives CASSTLTGDSNQPQHF.

V gene TRBV10-2 combines with J gene TRBJ1-6, with 7 bases aligning to TRBD1. Trimming took 5 bases from V and 6 from J; bases not matched to a gene: 7. Germline V gene lookup returns CDR1 WSHSY and CDR2 SAAADI. The CDR3 loop spans 15 amino acids. The CDR3 coding sequence is TGCGCCAGCAGTCCCTCGGGACAGAGTAATTCACCCCTCCACTTT. This translates into CASSPSGQSNSPLHF.

The gene calls are TRBV12-5 and TRBJ2-5; TRBD1 matches 9 bases. The ends lost 1 base at V and 1 base at J; junction bases unmatched: 7. CDR1 is LGHNT and CDR2 is FRNRAP in the germline V gene. The CDR3 spans 17 residues. The CDR3 sequence: CASGLARTGDPQETQYF. CDR3 DNA sequence: TGTGCTAGTGGTTTGGCCCGGACAGGGGACCCCCAAGAGACCCAGTACTTC.

Notes on this clone: Germline is not matched at one junction end, which may reflect a read error. CDR3 loop: CASSQDGQLNQPQHF. The DNA for the CDR3 is TGTGCCAGCAGTCAAGATGGGCAGCTAAATCAGCCCCAGCATTTT. The J gene is TRBJ1-5, the V gene TRBV4-2; D is ambiguous. The CDR3 loop spans 15 amino acids. Germline V gene sequence: CDR1 LGHNA, CDR2 YNFKEQ.

The rearrangement links TRBV30 to TRBJ1-1; D may be TRBD1 (6 bases). Germline CDR1 reads GTSNPN; CDR2 reads SVGIG (reference sequence). The length of the CDR3 is 12 residues. Trimming stripped 4 bases from V and 5 bases from J, with 11 bases between. In DNA, the CDR3 is TGTGCCTGGACTCCAGGGGCGACTGAAGCTTTCTTT. It is translated as CAWTPGATEAFF.

The gene calls are TRBV19 and TRBJ2-7; 8 nucleotides align to TRBD2. V trimming: 3 bases; J trimming: 2 bases; junction bases outside the gene matches: 3. CDR1 and CDR2 (germline): LNHDA, SQIVND (reference sequence). The CDR3 has 14 amino acids. The CDR3: CASSISGTAYEQYF. In DNA, the CDR3 is TGTGCCAGTAGTATTAGCGGGACCGCCTACGAGCAGTACTTC.

The V gene is TRBV9, the J gene TRBJ2-2, with TRBD2 matching over 9 bases. The CDR3 runs to 16 residues. With V trimmed by 5 bases and J by 1 base, 6 bases remained unmatched. Germline V lookup: CDR1 SGDLS, CDR2 YYNGEE. The CDR3 spells CASSPRTSENTGELFF. The CDR3 DNA follows: TGTGCCAGCAGTCCCAGGACTAGCGAGAACACCGGGGAGCTGTTTTTT.

This chain links TRBV5-6 with TRBJ1-2, with 7 bases matching TRBD1. The CDR3 is 12 amino acids. V dropped 10 bases and J dropped 1; count of bases not matched to a gene: 4. Per the germline V gene, CDR1 is SGHDT and CDR2 is YYEEEE. The CDR3 loop reads CASQGGNYGYTF. The CDR3 region has the DNA TGTGCCTCTCAGGGGGGTAACTATGGCTACACCTTC.

This chain uses TRBV2 with TRBJ1-2; TRBD1 matches 9 bases. The CDR3 sequence is 14 residues long. Per germline, CDR1 SNHLY and CDR2 FYNNEI. The V gene end was trimmed by 3 bases and the J gene end by 5 bases; junction bases not matched to a gene: 4. CDR3 loop: CASSESGTGYGYTF. DNA for the CDR3: TGTGCCAGCAGTGAGTCCGGGACAGGGTATGGCTACACCTTC.

V is TRBV7-9 and J is TRBJ1-1, with D unclear. V lost 5 bases and J 1 base, leaving 8 bases between the germline ends. CDR1 and CDR2 (germline): SEHNR, FQNEAQ (reference sequence). This CDR3 is 13 amino acids long. Here the CDR3 DNA reads TGTGCCAGCAGCCATCGACAGAACACTGAAGCTTTCTTT. Amino acid sequence: CASSHRQNTEAFF.